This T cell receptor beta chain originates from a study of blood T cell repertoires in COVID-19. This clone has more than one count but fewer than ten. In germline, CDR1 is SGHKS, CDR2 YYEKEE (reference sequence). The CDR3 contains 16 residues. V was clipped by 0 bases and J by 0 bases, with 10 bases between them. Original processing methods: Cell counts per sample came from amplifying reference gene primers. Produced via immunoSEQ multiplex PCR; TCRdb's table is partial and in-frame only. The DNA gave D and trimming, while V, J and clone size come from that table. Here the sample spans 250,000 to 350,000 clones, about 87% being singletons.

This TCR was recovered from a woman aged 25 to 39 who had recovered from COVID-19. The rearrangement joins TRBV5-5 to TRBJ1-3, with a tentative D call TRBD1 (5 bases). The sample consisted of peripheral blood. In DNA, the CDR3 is TGTGCCAGCAGCTTGGACAGGATGGACTCTGGAAACACCATATATTTT. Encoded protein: CASSLDRMDSGNTIYF.